What follows is one TCR beta chain and its context. Its specificity is not known. The germline V and J ends were trimmed by 0 bases and 1 base, with 13 bases remaining between them. The CDR3 spans 15 residues. Germline V gives CDR1 GTSNPN, CDR2 SVGIG (reference sequence). The data belong to a study of cytomegalovirus exposure and HLA in healthy donors. Study as a whole: Of fewer than 450 genotyped donors, around 76% clustered with self-reported Caucasian donors.

Study-wide results and caveats: Altogether, 150 or so TCR beta chains were recorded as cytomegalovirus-associated. Researchers reported from a later analysis that most CMV-associated TCR beta chains appeared HLA-restricted. In vitro experiments confirmed that a few CMV-associated chains were specific for CMV antigens.

PCR involved 60 Vbeta and 13 Jbeta primers. Assay used: immunoSEQ multiplex PCR; TCRdb lists only in-frame clones, some missing. This table has some 110,000 clones, approximately 80% appearing once. The TCR comes from a man over 45 in good health and CMV-seropositive. The sample comprised PBMCs. The chain uses TRBV30 and TRBJ2-7; D unresolved. CDR3 nucleotides: TGTGCCTGGAGTGTACTTGAGAATATTTCCTACGAGCAGTACTTC. It codes for CAWSVLENISYEQYF.